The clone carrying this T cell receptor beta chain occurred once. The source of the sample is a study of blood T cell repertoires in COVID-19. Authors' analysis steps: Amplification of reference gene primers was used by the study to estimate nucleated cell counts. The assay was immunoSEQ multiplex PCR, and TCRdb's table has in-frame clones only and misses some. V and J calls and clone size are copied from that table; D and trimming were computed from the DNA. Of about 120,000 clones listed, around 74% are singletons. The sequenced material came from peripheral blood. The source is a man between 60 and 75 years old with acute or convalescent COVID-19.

This CDR3 reads CASSWGDRNQPQHF. As DNA, the CDR3 is TGTGCCAGCAGCTGGGGGGACAGGAATCAGCCCCAGCATTTT. V and J are TRBV7-8 and TRBJ1-5; 8 nucleotides match TRBD1. This CDR3 is 14 amino acids long. V shed 4 bases and J 4 bases; nucleotides not matched to a gene: 3. Germline CDR1 and CDR2: SGHVS and FQNEAQ. The full variable domain, its missing parts supplied by reference TRBV7-8 and TRBJ1-5, is GAGVSQSPRYKVAKRGQDVALRCDPISGHVSLFWYQQALGQGPEFLTYFQNEAQLDKSGLPSDRFFAERPEGSVSTLKIQRTQQEDSAVYLCASSWGDRNQPQHFGDGTRLSIL.